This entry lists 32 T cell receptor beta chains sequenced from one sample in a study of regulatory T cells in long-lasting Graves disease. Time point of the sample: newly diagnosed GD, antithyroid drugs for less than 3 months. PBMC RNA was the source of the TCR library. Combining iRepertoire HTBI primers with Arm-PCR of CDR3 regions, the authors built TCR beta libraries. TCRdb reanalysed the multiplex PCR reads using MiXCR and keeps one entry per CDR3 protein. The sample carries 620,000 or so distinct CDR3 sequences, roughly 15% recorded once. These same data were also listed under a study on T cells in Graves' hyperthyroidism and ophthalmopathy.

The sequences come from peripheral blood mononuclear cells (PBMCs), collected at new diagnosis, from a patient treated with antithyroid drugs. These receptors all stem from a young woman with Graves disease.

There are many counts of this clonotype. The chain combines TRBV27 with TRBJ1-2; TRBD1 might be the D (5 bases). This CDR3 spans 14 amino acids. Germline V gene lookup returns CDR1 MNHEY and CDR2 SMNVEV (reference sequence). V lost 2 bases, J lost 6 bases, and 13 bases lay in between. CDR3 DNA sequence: TGTGCCAGCAGTTTACAGGGAACCCCCGATGGCTACACCTTC. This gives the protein CASSLQGTPDGYTF.

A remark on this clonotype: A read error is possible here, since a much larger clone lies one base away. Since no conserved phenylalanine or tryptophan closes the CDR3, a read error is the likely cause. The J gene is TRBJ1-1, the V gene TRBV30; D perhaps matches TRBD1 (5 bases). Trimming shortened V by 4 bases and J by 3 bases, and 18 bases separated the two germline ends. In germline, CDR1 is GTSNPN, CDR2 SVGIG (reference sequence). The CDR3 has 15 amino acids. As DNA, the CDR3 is TGTGCCTGGAAGAGCAGGGTTCGTTATGACACTGAAGCTTTCCTT. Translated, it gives CAWKSRVRYDTEAFL.

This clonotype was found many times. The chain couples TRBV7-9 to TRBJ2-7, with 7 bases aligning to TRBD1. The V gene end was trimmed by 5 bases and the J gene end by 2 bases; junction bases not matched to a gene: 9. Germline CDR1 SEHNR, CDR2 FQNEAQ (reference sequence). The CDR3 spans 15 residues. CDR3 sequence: CASSPRTGETYEQYF. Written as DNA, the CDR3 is TGTGCCAGCAGCCCACGGACAGGAGAAACCTACGAGCAGTACTTC.

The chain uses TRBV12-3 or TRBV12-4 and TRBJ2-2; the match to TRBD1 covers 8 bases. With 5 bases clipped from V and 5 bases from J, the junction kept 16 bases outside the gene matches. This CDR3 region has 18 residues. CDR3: CASSTAYYQGASTGELFF. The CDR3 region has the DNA TGTGCCAGCAGTACCGCTTACTACCAGGGGGCAAGTACCGGGGAGCTGTTTTTT.

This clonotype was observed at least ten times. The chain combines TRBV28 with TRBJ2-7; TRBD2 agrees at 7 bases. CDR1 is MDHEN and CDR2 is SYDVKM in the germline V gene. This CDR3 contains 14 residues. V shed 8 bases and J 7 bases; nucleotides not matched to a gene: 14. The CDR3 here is CASSLNGRAWEQYF. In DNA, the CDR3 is TGTGCCAGCTCCTTGAATGGGAGGGCCTGGGAGCAGTACTTC.

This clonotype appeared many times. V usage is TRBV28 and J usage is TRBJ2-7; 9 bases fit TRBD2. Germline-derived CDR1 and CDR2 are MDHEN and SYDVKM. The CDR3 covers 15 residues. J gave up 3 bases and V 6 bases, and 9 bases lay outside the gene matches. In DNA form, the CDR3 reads TGTGCCAGCAGGTCTAGCGGGATAAATCTCTACGAGCAGTACTTC. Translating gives CASRSSGINLYEQYF.

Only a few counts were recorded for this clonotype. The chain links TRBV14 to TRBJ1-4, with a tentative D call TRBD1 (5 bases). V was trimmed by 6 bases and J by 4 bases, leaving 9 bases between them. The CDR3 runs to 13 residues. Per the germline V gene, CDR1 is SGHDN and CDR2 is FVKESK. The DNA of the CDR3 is TGTGCCAGCAGGGGACGGGTTAATGAAAAACTGTTTTTT. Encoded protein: CASRGRVNEKLFF.

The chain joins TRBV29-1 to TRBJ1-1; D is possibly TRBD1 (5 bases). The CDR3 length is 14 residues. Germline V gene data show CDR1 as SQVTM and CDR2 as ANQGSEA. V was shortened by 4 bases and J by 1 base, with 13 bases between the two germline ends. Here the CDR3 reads CSVVGQGTNTEAFF. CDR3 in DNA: TGCAGCGTTGTAGGTCAGGGCACGAACACTGAAGCTTTCTTT.

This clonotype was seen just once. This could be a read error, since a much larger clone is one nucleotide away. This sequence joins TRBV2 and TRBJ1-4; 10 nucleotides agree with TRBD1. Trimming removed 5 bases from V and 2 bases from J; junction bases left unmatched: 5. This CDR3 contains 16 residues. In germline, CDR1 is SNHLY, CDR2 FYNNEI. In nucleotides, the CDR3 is TGTGCCAGCAGTATTGACAGGGGGCGGACTAATGAAAAACTGTTTTTT. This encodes CASSIDRGRTNEKLFF. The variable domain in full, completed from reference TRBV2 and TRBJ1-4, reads EPEVTQTPSHQVTQMGQEVILRCVPISNHLYFYWYRQILGQKVEFLVSFYNNEISEKSEIFDDQFSVERPDGSNFTLKIRSTKLEDSAMYFCASSIDRGRTNEKLFFGSGTQLSVL.

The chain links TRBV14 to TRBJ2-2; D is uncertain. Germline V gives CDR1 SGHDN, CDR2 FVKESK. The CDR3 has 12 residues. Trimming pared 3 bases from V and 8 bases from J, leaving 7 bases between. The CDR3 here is CASSQYSGELFF. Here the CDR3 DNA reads TGTGCCAGCAGCCAGTATAGTGGGGAGCTGTTTTTT.

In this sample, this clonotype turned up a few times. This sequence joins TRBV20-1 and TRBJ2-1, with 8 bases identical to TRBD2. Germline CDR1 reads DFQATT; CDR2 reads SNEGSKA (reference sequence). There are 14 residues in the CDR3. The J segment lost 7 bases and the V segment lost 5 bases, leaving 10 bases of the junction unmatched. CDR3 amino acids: CSAGQLAGNNEQFF. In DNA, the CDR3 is TGCAGTGCTGGACAGCTAGCGGGTAATAATGAGCAGTTCTTC.

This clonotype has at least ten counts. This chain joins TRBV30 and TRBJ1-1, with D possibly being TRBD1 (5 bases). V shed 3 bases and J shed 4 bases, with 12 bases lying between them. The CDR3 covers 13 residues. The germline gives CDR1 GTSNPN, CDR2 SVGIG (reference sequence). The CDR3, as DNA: TGTGCCTGGAGGGTGGGGCACGCCACTGAAGCTTTCTTT. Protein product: CAWRVGHATEAFF.

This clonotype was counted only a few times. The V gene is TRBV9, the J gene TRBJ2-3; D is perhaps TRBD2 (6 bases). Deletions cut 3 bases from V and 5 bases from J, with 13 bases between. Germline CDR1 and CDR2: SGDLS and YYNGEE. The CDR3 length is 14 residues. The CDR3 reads CASSARLVEDTQYF. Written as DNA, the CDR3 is TGTGCCAGCAGCGCTCGACTAGTTGAAGATACGCAGTATTTT.

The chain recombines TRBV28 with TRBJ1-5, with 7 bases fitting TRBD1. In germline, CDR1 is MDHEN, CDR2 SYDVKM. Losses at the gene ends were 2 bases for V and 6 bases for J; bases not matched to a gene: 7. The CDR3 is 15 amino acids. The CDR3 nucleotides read TGTGCCAGCAGTTTAGGTCAGGGGGGAATTCAGCCCCAGCATTTT. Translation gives CASSLGQGGIQPQHF.

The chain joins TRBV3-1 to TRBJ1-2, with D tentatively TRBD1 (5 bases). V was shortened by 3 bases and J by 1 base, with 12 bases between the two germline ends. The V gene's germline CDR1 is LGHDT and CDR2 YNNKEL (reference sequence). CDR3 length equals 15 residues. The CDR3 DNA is TGTGCCAGCAGCCATATGACAGCAAATAACTATGGCTACACCTTC. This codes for CASSHMTANNYGYTF.

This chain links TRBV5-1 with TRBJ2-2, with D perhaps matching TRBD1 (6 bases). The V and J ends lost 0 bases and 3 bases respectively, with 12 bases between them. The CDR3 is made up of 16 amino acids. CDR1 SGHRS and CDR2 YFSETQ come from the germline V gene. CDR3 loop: CASSLARGWDTGELFF. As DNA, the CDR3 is TGCGCCAGCAGCTTGGCCAGGGGCTGGGACACCGGGGAGCTGTTTTTT.

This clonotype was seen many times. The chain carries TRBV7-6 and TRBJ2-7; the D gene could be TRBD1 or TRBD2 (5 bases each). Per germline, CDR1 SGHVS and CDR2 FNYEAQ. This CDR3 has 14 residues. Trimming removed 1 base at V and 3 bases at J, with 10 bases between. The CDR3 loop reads CASSLVRGVYEQYF. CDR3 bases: TGTGCCAGCAGCTTAGTCAGAGGGGTCTACGAGCAGTACTTC.

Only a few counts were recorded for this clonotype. The CDR3 nucleotides read TGTGCCAGCAGCTCGAACGGGCGGTGGGAAGGCTACACCTTC. Amino acid sequence: CASSSNGRWEGYTF. V is TRBV7-2 and J is TRBJ1-2, with D hard to call. Germline V gene sequence: CDR1 SGHTA, CDR2 FQGNSA. CDR3 length: 14 residues. V lost 4 bases, J lost 8 bases, and 17 bases lay in between.

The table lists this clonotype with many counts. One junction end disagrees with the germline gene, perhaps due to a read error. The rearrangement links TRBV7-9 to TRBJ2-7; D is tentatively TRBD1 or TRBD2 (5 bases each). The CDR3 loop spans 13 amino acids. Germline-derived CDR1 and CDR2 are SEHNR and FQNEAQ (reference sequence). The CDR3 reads CASSQGTGDGIHF. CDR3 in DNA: TGTGCCAGCAGTCAAGGGACGGGCGATGGGATTCACTTC.

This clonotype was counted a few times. CDR3 in amino acids: CASSEWQYYEQYF. CDR3 nucleotide sequence: TGTGCCAGCAGTGAGTGGCAGTACTACGAGCAGTACTTC. The chain couples TRBV6-1 to TRBJ2-7; unclear D gene. Germline V CDR1 and CDR2: MNHNS, SASEGT. This CDR3 region has 13 residues. V was trimmed by 3 bases and J by 3 bases, leaving 9 bases between them.

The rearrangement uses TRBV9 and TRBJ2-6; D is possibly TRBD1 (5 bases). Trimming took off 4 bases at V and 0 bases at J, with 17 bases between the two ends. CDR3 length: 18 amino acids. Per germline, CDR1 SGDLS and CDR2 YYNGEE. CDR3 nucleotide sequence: TGTGCCAGCAGCTCCCAAATCGACAGCTACTCTGGGGCCAACGTCCTGACTTTC. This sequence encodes CASSSQIDSYSGANVLTF.

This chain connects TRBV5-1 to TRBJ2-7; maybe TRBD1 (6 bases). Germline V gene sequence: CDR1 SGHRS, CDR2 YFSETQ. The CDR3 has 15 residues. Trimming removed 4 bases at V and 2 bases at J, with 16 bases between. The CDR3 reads CASSPDGQGTYEQYF. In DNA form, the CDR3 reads TGCGCCAGCAGCCCGGACGGCCAGGGGACCTACGAGCAGTACTTC.

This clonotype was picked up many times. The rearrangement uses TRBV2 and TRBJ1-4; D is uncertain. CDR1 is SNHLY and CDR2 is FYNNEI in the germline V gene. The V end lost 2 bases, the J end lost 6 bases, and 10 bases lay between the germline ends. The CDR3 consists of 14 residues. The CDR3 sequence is CASSEMGFDEKLFF. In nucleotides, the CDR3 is TGTGCCAGCAGTGAAATGGGGTTTGATGAAAAACTGTTTTTT.

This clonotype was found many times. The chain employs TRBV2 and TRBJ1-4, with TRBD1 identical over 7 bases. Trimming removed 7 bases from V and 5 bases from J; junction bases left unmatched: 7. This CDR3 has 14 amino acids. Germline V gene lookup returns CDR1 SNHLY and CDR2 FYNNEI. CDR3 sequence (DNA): TGTGCCAGCACTATCACAGGGGCGAATGAAAAACTGTTTTTT. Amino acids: CASTITGANEKLFF.

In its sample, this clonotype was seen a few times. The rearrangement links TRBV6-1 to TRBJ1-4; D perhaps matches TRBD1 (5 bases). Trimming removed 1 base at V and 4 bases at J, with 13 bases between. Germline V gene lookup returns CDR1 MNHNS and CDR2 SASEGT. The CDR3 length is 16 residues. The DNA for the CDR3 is TGTGCCAGCAGTGAAGGACTCGGGACGGTTAATGAAAAACTGTTTTTT. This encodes CASSEGLGTVNEKLFF.

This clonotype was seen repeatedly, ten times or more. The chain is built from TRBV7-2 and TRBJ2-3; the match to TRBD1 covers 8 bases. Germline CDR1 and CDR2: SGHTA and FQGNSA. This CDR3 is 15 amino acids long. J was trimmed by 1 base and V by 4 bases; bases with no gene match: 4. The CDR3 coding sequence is TGTGCCAGCAGCTACTTGACAGGGGGCACAGATACGCAGTATTTT. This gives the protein CASSYLTGGTDTQYF.

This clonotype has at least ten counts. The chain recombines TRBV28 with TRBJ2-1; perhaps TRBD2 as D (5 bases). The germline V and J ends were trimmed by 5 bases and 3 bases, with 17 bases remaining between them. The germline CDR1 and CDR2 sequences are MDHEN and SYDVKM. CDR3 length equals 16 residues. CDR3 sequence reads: CASSIYKEVGYNEQFF. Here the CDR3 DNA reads TGTGCCAGCAGTATTTACAAGGAGGTAGGCTACAATGAGCAGTTCTTC.

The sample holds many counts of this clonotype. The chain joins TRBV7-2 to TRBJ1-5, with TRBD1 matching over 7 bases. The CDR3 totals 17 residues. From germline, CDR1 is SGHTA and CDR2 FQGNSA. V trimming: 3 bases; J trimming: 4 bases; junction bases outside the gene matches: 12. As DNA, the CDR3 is TGTGCCAGCAGCTTTGGTTCCCGAGGGGGCGTGAATCAGCCCCAGCATTTT. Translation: CASSFGSRGGVNQPQHF.

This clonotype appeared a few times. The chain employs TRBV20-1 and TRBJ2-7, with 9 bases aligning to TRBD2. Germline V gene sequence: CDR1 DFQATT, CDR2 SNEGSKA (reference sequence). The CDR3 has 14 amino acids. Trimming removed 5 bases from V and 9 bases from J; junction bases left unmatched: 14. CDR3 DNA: TGCAGTGCTCCCGGGGGCGGGAGGGCACTTTTGCAGTACTTC. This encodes CSAPGGGRALLQYF.

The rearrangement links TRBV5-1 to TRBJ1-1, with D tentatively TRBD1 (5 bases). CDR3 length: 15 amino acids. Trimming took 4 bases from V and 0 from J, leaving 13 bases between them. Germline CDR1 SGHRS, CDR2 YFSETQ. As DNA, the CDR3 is TGCGCCAGCAGCGACCGGGGGTATTTGAACACTGAAGCTTTCTTT. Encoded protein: CASSDRGYLNTEAFF.

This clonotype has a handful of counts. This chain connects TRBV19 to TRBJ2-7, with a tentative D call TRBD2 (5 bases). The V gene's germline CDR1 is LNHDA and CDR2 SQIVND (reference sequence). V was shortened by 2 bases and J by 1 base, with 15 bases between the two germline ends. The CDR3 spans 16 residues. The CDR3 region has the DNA TGTGCCAGTAGTATAAAGTTCGGGGTGGCTTCCTACGAGCAGTACTTC. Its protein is CASSIKFGVASYEQYF.

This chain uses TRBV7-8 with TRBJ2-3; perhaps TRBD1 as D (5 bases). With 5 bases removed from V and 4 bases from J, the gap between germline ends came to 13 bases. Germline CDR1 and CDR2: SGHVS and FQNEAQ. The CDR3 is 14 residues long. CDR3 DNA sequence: TGTGCCAGCAGCCCCCGACAGCTGGCAGATACGCAGTATTTT. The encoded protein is CASSPRQLADTQYF.